The present T cell receptor (beta chain) was sequenced within a study of T cell changes during pregnancy in multiple sclerosis. This CDR3 is built from 15 residues. Germline CDR1 and CDR2: SGHTA and FQGNSA. With V trimmed by 6 bases and J by 4 bases, 10 bases remained unmatched. This clone was observed once. Using immunoSEQ multiplex PCR, the repertoire was profiled, and TCRdb retains in-frame clones only, with some absent. The data hold around 42,000 clones, with approximately 91% observed a single time. V usage is TRBV7-2 and J usage is TRBJ2-7; TRBD2 agrees at 9 bases. The starting material was CD4+ T cells from peripheral blood mononuclear cells, obtained in the second trimester of pregnancy. The source of this sequence is a female donor in good health, enrolled as a control in a pregnancy study. The CDR3 is CASRSSGTSLYEQYF. CDR3 sequence (DNA): TGTGCCAGCAGATCCTCAGGGACTAGCTTATACGAGCAGTACTTC.